This record covers a single T cell receptor beta chain. What it binds is not known. This record belongs to a study of identical twins. Study findings and constraints: Within cord blood, abundant beta clonotypes carried fewer insertions, but memory repertoires showed no such trend. Models underpredicted monozygotic twin sharing of out-of-frame TCR alpha.

The CDR3 contains 14 residues. V lost 2 bases and J lost 7, with 14 bases in between. TCRdb ran MiXCR on the 5' RACE reads and lists one entry per CDR3 protein. The sample has about 240,000 distinct CDR3 sequences; more than 9% are singletons. Sequencing input: memory T cells sorted from blood. The receptor was derived from a man aged 45-65 years in good health. V gene TRBV12-3 or TRBV12-4 combines with J gene TRBJ2-5; D might be TRBD1 (6 bases). DNA of the CDR3: TGTGCCAGCAGTTTACCGGGACAACGTATGACCCAGTACTTC. Protein: CASSLPGQRMTQYF.